The clone carrying this T cell receptor beta chain was counted once. Its antigen is as yet unknown. This entry comes from a study of cytomegalovirus exposure and HLA in healthy donors. Vbeta (60) and Jbeta (13) primers were used in the PCR. Libraries were prepared by immunoSEQ multiplex PCR; TCRdb keeps only in-frame clonotypes and omits some of them. The data show approximately 110,000 clones, roughly three quarters seen once. General study results and limits: Published work reported that the classifier diagnosed cytomegalovirus status with high specificity and sensitivity.

The material sequenced was PBMCs. The clonotype comes from a man aged 25-45 years in good health and CMV-seronegative.

The CDR3 nucleotides read TGTGCCAGCAGTGGACAGGCGGGGGACTATGGCTACACCTTC. This gives the protein CASSGQAGDYGYTF. V and J are TRBV2 and TRBJ1-2; the D gene is possibly TRBD1 (6 bases). The CDR3 totals 14 residues. V lost 4 bases and J lost 3, with 12 bases in between. Germline values: CDR1 SNHLY, CDR2 FYNNEI.